Sequencing of this T cell receptor (beta chain) was carried out in a study of T cells expressing NK-cell markers. Overall study: All TCR beta repertoires analysed originated from sorted CD3+CD56+NKG2C+, CD3+CD56+NKG2C- and CD3+CD56-NKG2C+ T cells.

TCRdb reprocessed the 5' RACE reads and stores each CDR3 protein as one record, lacking DNA. The sample has some 410,000 distinct CDR3 sequences; the top ten hold 7.3%. Sequenced: blood T cells: a sorted CD56 or NKG2C T cell subset, CD4+ or CD8+ T cells, or bulk PBMC T cells (not recorded which). This clonotype was obtained from a woman aged 18-69 years in good health.

The CDR3: CASSVGTGAVEKLFF. The J gene is TRBJ1-4, the V gene TRBV9; TCRdb's assignment of TRBD1 cannot be checked, as there is no DNA. The V gene's germline CDR1 is SGDLS and CDR2 YYNGEE. The CDR3 consists of 15 residues.